This T cell receptor beta chain was recorded in a study of CD8 T cells in ankylosing spondylitis. Study observations and caveats: Relatively rare in peripheral blood, disease-linked clones were also CD8+. Roughly eight highly homologous variants formed a TCR beta motif that appeared characteristic of ankylosing spondylitis blood. Reportedly, matched ankylosing spondylitis synovial fluid was significantly enriched for disease-linked clones. Earlier literature documents some of the motif variants in reactive arthritis synovial fluid and blood.

TCR beta libraries were made by quantitative 5'-RACE with molecular barcodes. TCRdb reprocessed the 5' RACE reads with MiXCR, giving one entry per CDR3 protein. The top ten hold 0.51% of the sample, which has about 840,000 distinct CDR3 sequences, about an eighth seen once. This clonotype was seen a few times. Its antigen is undetermined. This CDR3 spans 16 amino acids. V was shortened by 7 bases and J by 3 bases, with 19 bases between the two germline ends. Germline V lookup: CDR1 MRHNA, CDR2 SNTAGT. The sequencing input was blood, either unsorted or a sorted T cell fraction (not recorded which). V usage is TRBV6-4 and J usage is TRBJ2-1, with D possibly called TRBD1 or TRBD2 (5 bases each). The sequence came from a male donor with ankylosing spondylitis. As DNA, the CDR3 is TGTGCCAGCACCTGGGGCGGACTCCTTATCTACAATGAGCAGTTCTTC. Protein: CASTWGGLLIYNEQFF.